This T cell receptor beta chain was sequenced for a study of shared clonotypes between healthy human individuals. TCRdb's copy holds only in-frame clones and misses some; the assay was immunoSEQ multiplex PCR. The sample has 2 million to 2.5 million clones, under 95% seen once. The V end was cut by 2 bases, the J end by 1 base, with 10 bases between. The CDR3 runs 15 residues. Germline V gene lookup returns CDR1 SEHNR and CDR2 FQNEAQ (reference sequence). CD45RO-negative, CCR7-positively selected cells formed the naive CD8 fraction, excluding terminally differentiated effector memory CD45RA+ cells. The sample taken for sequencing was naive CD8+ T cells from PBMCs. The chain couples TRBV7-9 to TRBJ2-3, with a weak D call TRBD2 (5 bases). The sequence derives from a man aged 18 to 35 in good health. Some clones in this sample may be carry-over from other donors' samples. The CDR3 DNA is TGTGCCAGCAGCTTAACGGGGAGTCGCACAGATACGCAGTATTTT. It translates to CASSLTGSRTDTQYF.